This T cell receptor (beta chain) came from a study of CD8 T cells in Susac syndrome. V was shortened by 1 base and J by 0 bases, with 10 bases between the two germline ends. Germline V gives CDR1 DFQATT, CDR2 SNEGSKA (reference sequence). This CDR3 is 16 amino acids long. CD8+ and CD4+ T cells taken from blood had their TCR beta sequenced. Recently defined diagnostic criteria classed the Susac syndrome patients as definite or probable. With random hexamers, reverse transcription was performed on about 0.5 to 1 ug of RNA. TCRdb re-called the immunoSEQ multiplex PCR reads through MiXCR, storing one row per CDR3 protein. The data show some 150,000 distinct CDR3 sequences, approximately 94% seen once.

The TCR originated in a human donor with Susac syndrome. V gene TRBV20-1 combines with J gene TRBJ2-6, with D unresolved. What was sequenced was CD4+ T cells from PBMCs. The CDR3 spells CSARGTISSGANVLTF. Here the CDR3 DNA reads TGCAGTGCTAGAGGGACCATTAGCTCTGGGGCCAACGTCCTGACTTTC.